This section outlines one T cell receptor beta chain sequence together with its context. Its antigen is as yet unknown. Germline V gene lookup returns CDR1 SGDLS and CDR2 YYNGEE. The CDR3 length is 16 residues. The V gene lost 0 bases and the J gene lost 0 bases, with 7 bases spanning the gap. This record comes from a study of T-cell memory formation after mild COVID-19. Turning to the study itself: Largely, TCR clusters stayed within a single donor. Whole-study results and caveats: The second-wave clones peaking on day 37 were not confirmed as SARS-CoV-2-specific. Among CD4+ contracting clones, most were CM and EM, and CD8+ ones EMRA.

TCRdb re-called the 5' RACE reads through MiXCR, storing one row per CDR3 protein. The sample carries 550,000 to 600,000 distinct CDR3 sequences, 17% recorded once. The J gene is TRBJ2-6, the V gene TRBV9, with D uncertain. This receptor was identified in an adult woman who had mild COVID-19 (a few samples of this study predate the infection). Cell type and time point are not known. The sequencing sample was made of PBMCs or a T cell subset sorted from them (not recorded which). For the CDR3, the DNA is TGTGCCAGCAGCGTAGCACTGTTCTCTGGGGCCAACGTCCTGACTTTC. Its translation: CASSVALFSGANVLTF. Filled out from reference TRBV9 and TRBJ2-6, the complete variable domain reads DSGVTQTPKHLITATGQRVTLRCSPRSGDLSVYWYQQSLDQGLQFLIQYYNGEERAKGNILERFSAQQFPDLHSELNLSSLELGDSALYFCASSVALFSGANVLTFGAGSRLTVL.